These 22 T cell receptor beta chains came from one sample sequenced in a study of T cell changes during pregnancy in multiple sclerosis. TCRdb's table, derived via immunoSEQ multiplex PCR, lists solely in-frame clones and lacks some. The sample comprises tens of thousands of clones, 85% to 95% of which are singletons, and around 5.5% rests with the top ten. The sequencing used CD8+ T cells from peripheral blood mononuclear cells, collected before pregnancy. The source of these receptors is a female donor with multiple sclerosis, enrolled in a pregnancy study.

The CDR3 DNA reads as TGTGCCAGCAGCCCTTTCGGCCGGGGGAGCTCCTACGAGCAGTACTTC. Its translation: CASSPFGRGSSYEQYF. This chain links TRBV7-6 with TRBJ2-7; possible D gene TRBD2, 6 bases. Trimming removed 5 bases at V and 0 bases at J, with 17 bases between. This CDR3 spans 16 amino acids. Germline CDR1 and CDR2: SGHVS and FNYEAQ.

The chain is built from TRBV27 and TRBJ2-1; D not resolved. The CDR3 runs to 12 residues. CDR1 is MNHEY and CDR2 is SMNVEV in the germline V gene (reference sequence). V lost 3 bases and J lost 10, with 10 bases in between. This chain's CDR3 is CASSFGFSEQFF. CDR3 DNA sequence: TGTGCCAGCAGTTTCGGGTTCAGCGAGCAGTTCTTC.

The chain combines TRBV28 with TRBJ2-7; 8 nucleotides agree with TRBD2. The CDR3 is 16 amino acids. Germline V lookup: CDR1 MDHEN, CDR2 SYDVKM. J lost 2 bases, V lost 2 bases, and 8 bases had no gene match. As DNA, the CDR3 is TGTGCCAGCAGTTTAATAGCGGGGAGGTACACCTACGAGCAGTACTTC. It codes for CASSLIAGRYTYEQYF.

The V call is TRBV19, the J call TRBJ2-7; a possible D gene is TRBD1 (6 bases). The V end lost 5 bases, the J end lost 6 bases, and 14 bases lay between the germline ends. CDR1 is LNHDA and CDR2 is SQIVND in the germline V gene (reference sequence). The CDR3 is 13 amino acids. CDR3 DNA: TGTGCCAGTAGTCTACTACAGGGAAGCGAGCAGTACTTC. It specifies CASSLLQGSEQYF.

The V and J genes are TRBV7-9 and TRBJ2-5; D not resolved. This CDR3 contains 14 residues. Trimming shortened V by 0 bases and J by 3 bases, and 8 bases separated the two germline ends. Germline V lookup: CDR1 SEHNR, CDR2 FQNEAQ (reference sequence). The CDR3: CASSLAAAEETQYF. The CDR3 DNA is TGTGCCAGCAGCTTAGCGGCCGCGGAAGAGACCCAGTACTTC.

The CDR3 coding sequence is TGTGCCAGCTCACCACCGATTCAGGAATCCGGGGAGCTGTTTTTT. Protein sequence: CASSPPIQESGELFF. The J gene is TRBJ2-2, the V gene TRBV18; D not resolved. Germline V gene lookup returns CDR1 KGHSH and CDR2 LQKENI. This CDR3 region has 15 residues. V was clipped by 0 bases and J by 6 bases, with 11 bases between them. Looking up the rest from reference TRBV18 and TRBJ2-2 gives the full variable domain: NAGVMQNPRHLVRRRGQEARLRCSPMKGHSHVYWYRQLPEEGLKFMVYLQKENIIDESGMPKERFSAEFPKEGPSILRIQQVVRGDSAAYFCASSPPIQESGELFFGEGSRLTVL.

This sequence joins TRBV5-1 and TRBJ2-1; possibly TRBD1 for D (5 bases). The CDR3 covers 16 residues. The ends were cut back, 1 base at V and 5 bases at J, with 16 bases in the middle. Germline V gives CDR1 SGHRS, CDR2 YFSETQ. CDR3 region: CASSLSLLTENNEQFF. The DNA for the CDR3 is TGCGCCAGCAGCTTGTCCCTACTGACAGAGAACAATGAGCAGTTCTTC.

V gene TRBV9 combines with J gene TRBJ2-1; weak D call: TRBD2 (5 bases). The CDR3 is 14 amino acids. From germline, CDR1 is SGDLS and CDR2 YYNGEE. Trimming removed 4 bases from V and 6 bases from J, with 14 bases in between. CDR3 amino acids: CASSLRGEGNEQFF. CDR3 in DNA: TGTGCCAGCAGCCTCCGGGGAGAGGGCAATGAGCAGTTCTTC.

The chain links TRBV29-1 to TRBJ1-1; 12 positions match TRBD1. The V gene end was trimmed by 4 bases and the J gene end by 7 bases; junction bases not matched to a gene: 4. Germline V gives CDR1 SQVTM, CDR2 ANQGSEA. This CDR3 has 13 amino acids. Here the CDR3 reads CSVGGQGAFEAFF. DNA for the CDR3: TGCAGCGTTGGGGGACAGGGGGCCTTTGAAGCTTTCTTT.

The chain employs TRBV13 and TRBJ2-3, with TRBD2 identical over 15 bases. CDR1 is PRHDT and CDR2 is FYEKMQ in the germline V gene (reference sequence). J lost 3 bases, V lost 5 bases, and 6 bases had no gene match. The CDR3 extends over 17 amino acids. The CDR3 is CASSPWTSGRGTDTQYF. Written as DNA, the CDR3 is TGTGCCAGCAGCCCCTGGACTAGCGGGAGGGGGACAGATACGCAGTATTTT.

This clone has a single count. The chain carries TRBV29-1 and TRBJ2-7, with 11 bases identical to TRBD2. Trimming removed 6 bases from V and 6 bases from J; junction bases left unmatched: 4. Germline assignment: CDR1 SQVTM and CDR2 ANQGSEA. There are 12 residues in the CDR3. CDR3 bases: TGCAGCGTCGTCGGGACTAGCGGCGAGCAGTACTTC. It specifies CSVVGTSGEQYF.

For the CDR3, the DNA is TGCGCCAGCAGCCAAGACAAGGAGGGCGGAAGAACTAACTATGGCTACACCTTC. It translates to CASSQDKEGGRTNYGYTF. V is TRBV4-3 and J is TRBJ1-2; unclear D gene. Per the germline V gene, CDR1 is LGHNA and CDR2 is YSLEER. The CDR3 has 18 amino acids. Trimming removed 0 bases at V and 0 bases at J, with 17 bases between.

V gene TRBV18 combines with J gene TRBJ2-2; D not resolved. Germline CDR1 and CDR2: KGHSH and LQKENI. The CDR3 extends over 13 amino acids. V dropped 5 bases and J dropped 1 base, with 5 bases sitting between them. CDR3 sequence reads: CASSGMNTGELFF. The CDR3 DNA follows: TGTGCCAGCTCAGGCATGAACACCGGGGAGCTGTTTTTT. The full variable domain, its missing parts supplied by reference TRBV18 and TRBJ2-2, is NAGVMQNPRHLVRRRGQEARLRCSPMKGHSHVYWYRQLPEEGLKFMVYLQKENIIDESGMPKERFSAEFPKEGPSILRIQQVVRGDSAAYFCASSGMNTGELFFGEGSRLTVL.

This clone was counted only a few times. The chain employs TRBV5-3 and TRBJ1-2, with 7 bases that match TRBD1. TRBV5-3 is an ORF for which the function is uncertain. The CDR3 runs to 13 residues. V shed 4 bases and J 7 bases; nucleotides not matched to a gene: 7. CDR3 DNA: TGTGCCAGAAGCGACAGGGATCTTCGTGGCTACACCTTC. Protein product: CARSDRDLRGYTF.

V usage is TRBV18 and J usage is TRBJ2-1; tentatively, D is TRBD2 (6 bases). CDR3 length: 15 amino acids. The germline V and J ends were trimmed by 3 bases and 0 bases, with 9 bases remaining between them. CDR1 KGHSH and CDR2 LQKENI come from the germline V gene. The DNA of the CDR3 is TGTGCCAGCTCACCTGTGGGGGGCTCCTACAATGAGCAGTTCTTC. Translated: CASSPVGGSYNEQFF.

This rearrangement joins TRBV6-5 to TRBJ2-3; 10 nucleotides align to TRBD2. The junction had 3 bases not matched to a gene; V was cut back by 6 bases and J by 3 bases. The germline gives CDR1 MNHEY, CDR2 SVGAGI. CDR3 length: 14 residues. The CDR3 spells CASRTSGYTDTQYF. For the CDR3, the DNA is TGTGCCAGCAGGACTAGCGGGTATACAGATACGCAGTATTTT.

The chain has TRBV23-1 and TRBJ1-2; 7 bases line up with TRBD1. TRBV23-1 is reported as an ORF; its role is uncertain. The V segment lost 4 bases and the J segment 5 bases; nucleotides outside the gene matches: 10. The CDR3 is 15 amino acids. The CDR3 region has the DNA TGCGCCAGCAGTCCTGGACAGGCGCGTAGGTATGGCTACACCTTC. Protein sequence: CASSPGQARRYGYTF.

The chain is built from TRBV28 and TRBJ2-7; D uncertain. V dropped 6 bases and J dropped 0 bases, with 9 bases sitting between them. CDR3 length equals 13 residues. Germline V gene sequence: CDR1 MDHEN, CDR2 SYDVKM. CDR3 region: CASRDPGSYEQYF. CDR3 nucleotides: TGTGCCAGCAGGGATCCGGGCTCCTACGAGCAGTACTTC.

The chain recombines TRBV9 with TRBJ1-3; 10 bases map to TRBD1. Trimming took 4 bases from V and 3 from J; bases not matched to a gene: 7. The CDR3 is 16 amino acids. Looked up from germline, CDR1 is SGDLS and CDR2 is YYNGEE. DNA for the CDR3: TGTGCCAGCAGCCCGGGACAGGGGACAGTTGGAAACACCATATATTTT. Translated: CASSPGQGTVGNTIYF.

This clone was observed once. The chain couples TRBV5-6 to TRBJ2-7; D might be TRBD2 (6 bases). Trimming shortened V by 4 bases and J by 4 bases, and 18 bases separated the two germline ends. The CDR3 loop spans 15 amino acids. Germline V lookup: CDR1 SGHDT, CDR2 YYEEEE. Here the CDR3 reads CASSLGTGLSYEQYF. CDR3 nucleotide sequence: TGTGCCAGCAGCCTGGGTACGGGACTGAGTTACGAGCAGTACTTC.

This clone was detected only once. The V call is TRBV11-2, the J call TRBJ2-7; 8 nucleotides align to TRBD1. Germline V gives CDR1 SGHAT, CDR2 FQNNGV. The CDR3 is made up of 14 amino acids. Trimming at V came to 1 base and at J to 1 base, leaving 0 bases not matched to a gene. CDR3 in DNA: TGTGCCAGCAGCTTAGGGACAGGGTCCTACGAGCAGTACTTC. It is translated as CASSLGTGSYEQYF.

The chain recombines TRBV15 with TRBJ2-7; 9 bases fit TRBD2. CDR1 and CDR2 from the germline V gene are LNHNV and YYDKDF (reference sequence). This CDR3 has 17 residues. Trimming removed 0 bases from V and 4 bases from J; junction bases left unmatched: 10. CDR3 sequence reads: CATSRDRSSGRWYEQYF. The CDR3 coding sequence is TGTGCCACCAGCAGAGATCGGAGTAGCGGGAGATGGTACGAGCAGTACTTC.